This T cell receptor beta chain comes out of a study of response to subunit inactivated influenza vaccine. Study-level points and caveats: Authors suggested few new T cells are recruited by each seasonal influenza vaccination.

TCRdb re-called the RT-PCR reads through MiXCR, storing one row per CDR3 protein. The sample has about 310,000 distinct CDR3 sequences, less than 25% seen once. Regarding this clonotype: Its matching antigen is unknown.

This CDR3 is 16 amino acids long. Trimming left V 2 bases short and J 0 bases short, with 11 bases between. The germline CDR1 and CDR2 sequences are MNHEY and SVGAGI. This chain connects TRBV6-5 to TRBJ1-3; D is undetermined. The TCR sequence derives from a man aged 45-69 years who received an inactivated influenza vaccine. Sequences were derived from PBMCs from blood, sampled 21 months after vaccination. CDR3 residues: CASSYPGRHSGNTIYF. The CDR3 nucleotides read TGTGCCAGCAGTTACCCCGGACGGCACTCTGGAAACACCATATATTTT.